This T cell receptor (beta chain) came from a study of Graves' ophthalmopathy and Graves' hyperthyroidism. Study-level points and caveats: The model's prediction of ophthalmopathy progression had roughly 68% sensitivity and around 72% specificity. Researchers report that a 13-signature model separated ophthalmopathy from stable hyperthyroidism, posting about 87% sensitivity and 65% to 82% specificity.

This clonotype was seen repeatedly, ten times or more. The antigen is not known. TCR beta CDR3 amplification used RNA transcripts. First-round RT-PCR relied on HTBI primers, and a second-round multiplex PCR came next. One entry per CDR3 protein, called by TCRdb with MiXCR from the multiplex PCR reads. The sample includes 400,000 or so distinct CDR3 sequences, 15% seen only once; the top ten take roughly 7%. This TCR derives from a young woman with stable Graves' hyperthyroidism. Sequencing input: peripheral blood.

CDR3 bases: TGTGCCAGCAGCTATTCCGGGACTAGCGGGGAGCAGTACTTC. Its protein product is CASSYSGTSGEQYF. This chain joins TRBV7-2 and TRBJ2-7, with 12 bases lining up with TRBD2. Germline V gives CDR1 SGHTA, CDR2 FQGNSA. The CDR3 is 14 amino acids. The V and J ends lost 4 bases and 7 bases, in that order; junction bases with no gene match: 5.